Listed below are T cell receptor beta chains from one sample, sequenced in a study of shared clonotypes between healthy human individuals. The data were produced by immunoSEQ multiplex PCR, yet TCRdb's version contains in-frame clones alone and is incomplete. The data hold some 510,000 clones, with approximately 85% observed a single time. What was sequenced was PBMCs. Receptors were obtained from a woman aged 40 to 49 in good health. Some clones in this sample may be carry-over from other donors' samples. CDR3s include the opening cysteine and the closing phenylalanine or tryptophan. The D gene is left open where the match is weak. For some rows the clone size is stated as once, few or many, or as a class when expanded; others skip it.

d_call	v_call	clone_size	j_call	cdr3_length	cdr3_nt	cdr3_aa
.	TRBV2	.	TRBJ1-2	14	TGTGCCAGCAGTGCGATGTTCGGGGTTCGTGGCTACACCTTC	CASSAMFGVRGYTF
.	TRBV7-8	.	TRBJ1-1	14	TGTGCCAGCAGCTTGGAAGGGGGATACACTGAAGCTTTCTTT	CASSLEGGYTEAFF
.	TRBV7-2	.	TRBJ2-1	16	TGTGCCAGCAGCTCCATTGGACTACTCCAACCGAATGAGCAGTTCTTC	CASSSIGLLQPNEQFF
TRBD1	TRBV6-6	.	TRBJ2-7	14	TGTGCCAGCAGTCTGACAGGGGCGAGCGACGAGCAGTACTTC	CASSLTGASDEQYF
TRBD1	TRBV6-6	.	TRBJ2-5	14	TGTGCCAGCACAAACCACGGGACAGCAGAGACCCAGTACTTC	CASTNHGTAETQYF
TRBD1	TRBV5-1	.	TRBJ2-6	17	TGCGCCAGCAGCTCGGGACAGGAGTTCCCTGGGGCCAACGTCCTGACTTTC	CASSSGQEFPGANVLTF
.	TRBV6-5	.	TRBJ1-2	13	TGTGCCAGCAGTTCCCACCGTTTGGGCGGCTACACCTTC	CASSSHRLGGYTF
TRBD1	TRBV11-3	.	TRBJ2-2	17	TGTGCCAGCAGCGGAAGCCGGGACAGGGGGCCTGACGGGGAGCTGTTTTTT	CASSGSRDRGPDGELFF
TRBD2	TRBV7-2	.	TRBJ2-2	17	TGTGCCAGCAGCTTAAGCGGACTAGCGGGAGGAACCGGGGAGCTGTTTTTT	CASSLSGLAGGTGELFF
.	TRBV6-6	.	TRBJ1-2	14	TGTGCCAGCAGTAAAGAGGACGGATTCTATGGCTACACCTTC	CASSKEDGFYGYTF
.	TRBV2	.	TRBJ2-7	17	TGTGCCAGCGGAGGGAGTATTAGGGGGAGAGAGTCCTACGAGCAGTACTTC	CASGGSIRGRESYEQYF
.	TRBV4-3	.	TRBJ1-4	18	TGCGCCAGCAGCCAAGATCATGCCAACAGCCTAGGTGGAGAAAAACTGTTTTTT	CASSQDHANSLGGEKLFF
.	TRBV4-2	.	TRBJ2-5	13	TGTGCCAGCAGCCAAGAGCGATCAGAGACCCAGTACTTC	CASSQERSETQYF
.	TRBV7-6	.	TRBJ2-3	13	TGTGCCAGCAGCTTAGCGGAAGGAGATACGCAGTATTTT	CASSLAEGDTQYF
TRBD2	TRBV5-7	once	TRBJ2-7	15	TGTGCCAGCAGCTCCCAGACTAGCGGGACATACGAGCAGTACTTC	CASSSQTSGTYEQYF
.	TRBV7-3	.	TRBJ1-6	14	TGTGCCAGCAGTTTGTCCAGGGATAATTCACCCCTCCACTTT	CASSLSRDNSPLHF
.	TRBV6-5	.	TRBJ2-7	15	TGTGCCAGCAGTCGATCCGGGGCCGGCACCTACGAGCAGTACTTC	CASSRSGAGTYEQYF
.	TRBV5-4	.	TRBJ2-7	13	TGTGCCAGCAGCCTTCCTGGAGTATACGAGCAGTACTTC	CASSLPGVYEQYF
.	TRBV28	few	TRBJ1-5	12	TGTGCCAGCAGACCAGTTAATCAGCCCCAGCATTTT	CASRPVNQPQHF
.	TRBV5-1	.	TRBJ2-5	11	TGCGCCAGCAGCTGGGGAGAGACCCAGTACTTC	CASSWGETQYF
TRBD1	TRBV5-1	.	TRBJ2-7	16	TGCGCCAGCAGCTTCACCGGGACAGGGGGCGGGGACGAGCAGTACTTC	CASSFTGTGGGDEQYF
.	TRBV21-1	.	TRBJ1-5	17	TGTGCCAGCAGCAAAGTGACAGGGTTGGTATATAATCAGCCCCAGCATTTT	CASSKVTGLVYNQPQHF
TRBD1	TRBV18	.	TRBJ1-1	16	TGTGCCAGCTCACCACAAACAGGGGGCATGAACACTGAAGCTTTCTTT	CASSPQTGGMNTEAFF
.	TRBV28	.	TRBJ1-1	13	TGTGCCAGCAGTTTAAATCGAGAGGGACAAGCTTTCTTT	CASSLNREGQAFF
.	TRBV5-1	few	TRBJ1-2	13	TGCGCCAGCAGCTTGGCCCCGGGCTATGGCTACACCTTC	CASSLAPGYGYTF
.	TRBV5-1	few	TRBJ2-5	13	TGCGCCAGCAGCTTGGCTTTGGGGGAGACCCAGTACTTC	CASSLALGETQYF
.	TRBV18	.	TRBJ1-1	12	TGTGCCAGCTCACCTACTTCGCGAGAGGCTTTCTTT	CASSPTSREAFF